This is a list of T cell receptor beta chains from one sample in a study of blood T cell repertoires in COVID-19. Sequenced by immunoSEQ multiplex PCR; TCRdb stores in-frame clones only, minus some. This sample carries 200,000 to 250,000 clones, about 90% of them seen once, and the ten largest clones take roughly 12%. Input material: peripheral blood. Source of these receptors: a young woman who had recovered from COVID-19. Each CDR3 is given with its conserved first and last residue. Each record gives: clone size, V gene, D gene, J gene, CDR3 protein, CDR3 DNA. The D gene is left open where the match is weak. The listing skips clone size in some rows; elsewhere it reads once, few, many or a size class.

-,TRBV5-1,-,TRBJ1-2,CASSERQSNDYGYTF,TGCGCCAGCAGCGAAAGACAGTCAAATGACTATGGCTACACCTTC
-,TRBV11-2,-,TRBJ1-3,CASSLPGVSGNTIYF,TGTGCCAGCAGCTTACCAGGGGTCTCTGGAAACACCATATATTTT
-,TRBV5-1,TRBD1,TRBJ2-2,CASSGQANTGELFF,TGCGCCAGCTCGGGACAGGCAAACACCGGGGAGCTGTTTTTT
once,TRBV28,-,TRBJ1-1,CASSMQTGYTEAFF,TGTGCCAGCAGCATGCAAACAGGGTACACTGAAGCTTTCTTT
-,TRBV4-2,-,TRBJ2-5,CASSDSLDGTQYF,TGTGCCAGCAGTGATTCACTAGATGGGACCCAGTACTTC
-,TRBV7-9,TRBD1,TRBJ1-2,CASSLGSLRDSLSYGYTF,TGTGCCAGCAGCTTAGGCTCTCTCCGGGACAGCTTATCCTATGGCTACACCTTC
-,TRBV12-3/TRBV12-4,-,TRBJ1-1,CASSFSGVEAFF,TGTGCCAGCAGTTTTAGCGGGGTTGAAGCTTTCTTT
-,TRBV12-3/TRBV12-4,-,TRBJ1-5,CASRGPGQPQHF,TGTGCCAGCAGGGGCCCCGGACAGCCCCAGCATTTT
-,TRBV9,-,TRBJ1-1,CASSVGVRRKNTEAFF,TGTGCCAGCAGCGTAGGGGTGAGGCGGAAGAACACTGAAGCTTTCTTT
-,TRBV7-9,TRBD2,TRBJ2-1,CASSPTSGRGYNEQFF,TGTGCCAGCAGCCCTACTAGCGGGAGGGGGTACAATGAGCAGTTCTTC
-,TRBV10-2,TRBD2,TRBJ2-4,CASSEQLAVLAKNIQYF,TGCGCCAGCAGTGAGCAACTAGCGGTACTAGCCAAAAACATTCAGTACTTC